These 28 T cell receptor beta chains share one sample of origin, sequenced in a study of shared clonotypes between healthy human individuals. Assay: immunoSEQ multiplex PCR; the TCRdb copy retains only in-frame clones and omits some. Of 2 million to 2.5 million clones listed, 85% to 95% are singletons. Source material: naive CD4+ T cells from PBMCs. Subset reported: CD45RA+ positively selected. These receptors were taken from a man between 18 and 29 years old in good health. Some clones in this sample may be carry-over from other donors' samples.

The chain employs TRBV6-1 and TRBJ2-7; the D gene is possibly TRBD2 (5 bases). V lost 6 bases and J lost 2, with 11 bases in between. The CDR3 loop spans 13 amino acids. Germline V lookup: CDR1 MNHNS, CDR2 SASEGT. The CDR3 DNA follows: TGTGCCAGCAGGTGGACTGCTACCTACGAGCAGTACTTC. Amino acids: CASRWTATYEQYF.

This clone was detected only once. The J gene is TRBJ2-5, the V gene TRBV5-1; 14 bases are shared with TRBD2. Germline CDR1 reads SGHRS; CDR2 reads YFSETQ. Trimming at V came to 0 bases and at J to 5 bases, leaving 9 bases not matched to a gene. The CDR3 is 18 amino acids. The chain's CDR3 is CASSLVPGTSGRKETQYF. The CDR3 nucleotides are TGCGCCAGCAGCTTGGTCCCCGGGACTAGCGGGAGAAAGGAGACCCAGTACTTC.

Points on this clone: Other DNA sequences in the sample encode the same CDR3. The V and J genes are TRBV5-1 and TRBJ2-5, with 10 positions matching TRBD2. From germline, CDR1 is SGHRS and CDR2 YFSETQ. The CDR3 is made up of 16 amino acids. J gave up 5 bases and V 0 bases, and 7 bases lay outside the gene matches. The CDR3 sequence: CASSLALAGVGETQYF. For the CDR3, the DNA is TGCGCCAGCAGCTTGGCTCTAGCGGGAGTTGGGGAGACCCAGTACTTC. Full variable domain (rest looked up from reference TRBV5-1 and TRBJ2-5): KAGVTQTPRYLIKTRGQQVTLSCSPISGHRSVSWYQQTPGQGLQFLFEYFSETQRNKGNFPGRFSGRQFSNSRSEMNVSTLELGDSALYLCASSLALAGVGETQYFGPGTRLLVL.

The CDR3 DNA follows: TGTGCCAGCAGCTTAGGGACTAGTAGGCCCACAGATACGCAGTATTTT. This codes for CASSLGTSRPTDTQYF. This chain uses TRBV7-8 with TRBJ2-3; 7 bases align to TRBD2. With 1 base clipped from V and 2 bases from J, the junction kept 6 bases outside the gene matches. This CDR3 has 16 amino acids. CDR1 and CDR2 (germline): SGHVS, FQNEAQ.

V gene TRBV7-3 combines with J gene TRBJ2-1; TRBD1 or TRBD2 may be the D gene (5 bases each). V was trimmed by 7 bases and J by 10 bases, leaving 23 bases between them. The CDR3 spans 15 residues. CDR1 and CDR2 from the germline V gene are SGHTA and FQGTGA. The CDR3 region has the DNA TGTGCCAGCACTATGGGGACCCAACTCCCCGGGGAGCAGTTCTTC. Its translation: CASTMGTQLPGEQFF.

This chain uses TRBV11-1 with TRBJ2-3; 8 bases are a match to TRBD1. Germline V gives CDR1 SGHAT, CDR2 FQDESV (reference sequence). The CDR3 extends over 17 amino acids. Losses at the gene ends were 4 bases for V and 2 bases for J; bases not matched to a gene: 11. The DNA for the CDR3 is TGTGCCAGCAGCTACCGGACAGGGCGGATGGTCACAGATACGCAGTATTTT. Its translation is CASSYRTGRMVTDTQYF.

The J gene is TRBJ2-3, the V gene TRBV7-3; 8 nucleotides align to TRBD2. J gave up 0 bases and V 2 bases, and 7 bases lay outside the gene matches. The CDR3 consists of 17 residues. The V gene's germline CDR1 is SGHTA and CDR2 FQGTGA. The CDR3 bases are TGTGCCAGCAGCTTAGCAGCGGGAGCCTCTAGCACAGATACGCAGTATTTT. This codes for CASSLAAGASSTDTQYF.

The chain employs TRBV15 and TRBJ2-5; perhaps TRBD1 as D (6 bases). In germline, CDR1 is LNHNV, CDR2 YYDKDF (reference sequence). CDR3 size: 14 residues. V lost 5 bases and J 5 bases, leaving 15 bases between the germline ends. DNA for the CDR3: TGTGCCACCAGCCCGGCAGGGGTCTTGGAGACCCAGTACTTC. This sequence encodes CATSPAGVLETQYF.

This rearrangement joins TRBV27 to TRBJ2-5; 8 bases fit TRBD1. Germline-derived CDR1 and CDR2 are MNHEY and SMNVEV (reference sequence). This CDR3 contains 15 residues. The ends lost 2 bases at V and 1 base at J; junction bases unmatched: 3. This CDR3 is CASSLRQGTQETQYF. The CDR3 nucleotides read TGTGCCAGCAGTTTACGACAGGGGACCCAAGAGACCCAGTACTTC.

The rearrangement uses TRBV5-6 and TRBJ1-5, with D maybe TRBD1 (6 bases). The length of the CDR3 is 17 residues. Germline loops: CDR1 SGHDT, CDR2 YYEEEE. Deletions cut 1 base from V and 1 base from J, with 15 bases between. Here the CDR3 DNA reads TGTGCCAGCAGCTTGACAGGGAGGGGGTCGAGCAATCAGCCCCAGCATTTT. The encoded protein is CASSLTGRGSSNQPQHF.

Concerning this clone itself: Other DNA sequences in this specimen translate into the identical CDR3. V and J are TRBV7-2 and TRBJ2-7, with D possibly called TRBD1 or TRBD2 (5 bases each). V was cut by 3 bases and J by 2 bases, with 11 bases left in between. This CDR3 spans 14 amino acids. CDR1 SGHTA and CDR2 FQGNSA come from the germline V gene. This CDR3 is CASSFSGGPYEQYF. CDR3 in DNA: TGTGCCAGCAGCTTTTCTGGGGGTCCCTACGAGCAGTACTTC.

The chain links TRBV9 to TRBJ2-1; perhaps TRBD1 as D (5 bases). With 4 bases removed from V and 8 bases from J, the gap between germline ends came to 13 bases. This CDR3 is built from 13 residues. Germline V gives CDR1 SGDLS, CDR2 YYNGEE. CDR3 nucleotide sequence: TGTGCCAGCAGCCGACAGAGAAGCGATGAGCAGTTCTTC. Its protein is CASSRQRSDEQFF.

CDR3 nucleotide sequence: TGCGCCAGCAGCTTCGGACAGGGGGCGGGTGAGCAGTACTTC. It specifies CASSFGQGAGEQYF. V usage is TRBV5-1 and J usage is TRBJ2-7, with TRBD1 matching over 11 bases. The CDR3 loop spans 14 amino acids. With 2 bases clipped from V and 7 bases from J, the junction kept 5 bases outside the gene matches. Looked up from germline, CDR1 is SGHRS and CDR2 is YFSETQ.

This chain uses TRBV19 with TRBJ1-1, with a tentative D call TRBD1 (6 bases). The CDR3 is 16 amino acids. Germline values: CDR1 LNHDA, CDR2 SQIVND (reference sequence). Between the trimmed V and J ends, which lost 6 bases and 3 bases, there was a span of 20 bases. The CDR3 DNA reads as TGTGCCAGTAGCATTCAGGGGTCCCGGGGAGACACTGAAGCTTTCTTT. This gives the protein CASSIQGSRGDTEAFF.

The chain couples TRBV6-1 to TRBJ2-3; TRBD1 agrees at 7 bases. CDR1 and CDR2 from the germline V gene are MNHNS and SASEGT. The trim removed 5 bases at V and 2 bases at J, leaving 4 bases unmatched. CDR3 length: 14 residues. The CDR3, as DNA: TGTGCCAGCAGTCCGGGACAGCCCACAGATACGCAGTATTTT. Amino acids: CASSPGQPTDTQYF.

The V call is TRBV2, the J call TRBJ1-5, with a possible D match to TRBD1 (5 bases). This CDR3 spans 15 amino acids. Germline V gives CDR1 SNHLY, CDR2 FYNNEI. Trimming removed 3 bases from V and 3 bases from J, with 12 bases in between. The CDR3 sequence is CASSEFQGPNQPQHF. The CDR3 DNA reads as TGTGCCAGCAGTGAGTTTCAGGGACCCAATCAGCCCCAGCATTTT.

This chain connects TRBV5-4 to TRBJ1-4; no clear D gene. The ends were cut back, 4 bases at V and 0 bases at J, with 4 bases in the middle. CDR3 length: 13 residues. Germline CDR1 reads SGHNT; CDR2 reads YYREEE (reference sequence). DNA for the CDR3: TGTGCCAGCAGCCCTTCAACTAATGAAAAACTGTTTTTT. Translating gives CASSPSTNEKLFF.

This chain links TRBV5-6 with TRBJ1-2; 7 nucleotides match TRBD1. V shed 7 bases, J shed 4 bases, and the junction held 13 bases outside the gene matches. Germline V gives CDR1 SGHDT, CDR2 YYEEEE. The CDR3 covers 15 residues. The CDR3 nucleotides read TGTGCCAGCTCCCAGGATCAAACAGGGGTCTATGGCTACACCTTC. Amino acids: CASSQDQTGVYGYTF.

This chain links TRBV5-1 with TRBJ2-3; 14 bases are shared with TRBD2. J gave up 4 bases and V 4 bases, and 8 bases lay outside the gene matches. The CDR3 sequence is 17 residues long. Germline assignment: CDR1 SGHRS and CDR2 YFSETQ. The CDR3 is CASSGGTSGSLADTQYF. DNA of the CDR3: TGCGCCAGCAGCGGCGGGACTAGCGGGAGTTTGGCAGATACGCAGTATTTT.

V is TRBV28 and J is TRBJ2-3; TRBD2 matches 7 bases. CDR1 and CDR2 (germline): MDHEN, SYDVKM. J lost 2 bases, V lost 6 bases, and 14 bases had no gene match. The CDR3 loop spans 17 amino acids. Here the CDR3 DNA reads TGTGCCAGCAGGGGCGTTGGAGGGAGGGTATACACAGATACGCAGTATTTT. Its protein product is CASRGVGGRVYTDTQYF.

The chain links TRBV5-1 to TRBJ2-7, with 7 bases aligning to TRBD1. V shed 3 bases and J 5 bases; nucleotides not matched to a gene: 11. CDR1 and CDR2 from the germline V gene are SGHRS and YFSETQ. The CDR3 runs 15 residues. CDR3 DNA: TGCGCCAGCAGCTCGTATAGACAGGGCAGACACGAGCAGTACTTC. It encodes CASSSYRQGRHEQYF.

The chain employs TRBV7-6 and TRBJ1-4; D unresolved. Per germline, CDR1 SGHVS and CDR2 FNYEAQ. Deletions cut 5 bases from V and 13 bases from J, with 14 bases between. The CDR3 is made up of 12 amino acids. The CDR3 sequence is CASSQSRVLLFF. In nucleotides, the CDR3 is TGTGCCAGCAGCCAAAGCCGGGTCCTACTGTTTTTT.

This clone was observed a few times. The CDR3 DNA sequence: TGTGCCATCAGTGAGCGACGGATAACGGCTAACTCCTACGAGCAGTACTTC. As protein: CAISERRITANSYEQYF. The rearrangement links TRBV10-3 to TRBJ2-7; D unresolved. V lost 2 bases to trimming and J lost 0 bases, with 17 bases between them. CDR3 length: 17 amino acids. Germline loops: CDR1 ENHRY, CDR2 SYGVKD.

V is TRBV4-2 and J is TRBJ2-7, with D possibly being TRBD2 (6 bases). The CDR3 runs 15 residues. Trimming removed 1 base at V and 3 bases at J, with 13 bases between. CDR1 and CDR2 from the germline V gene are LGHNA and YNFKEQ. CDR3 amino acids: CASSQGAGYLYEQYF. CDR3 nucleotides: TGTGCCAGCAGCCAAGGGGCGGGATACCTCTACGAGCAGTACTTC.

The gene calls are TRBV30 and TRBJ2-7; D remains ambiguous. CDR3 length: 14 residues. Trimming removed 0 bases from V and 3 bases from J, with 12 bases in between. Per the germline V gene, CDR1 is GTSNPN and CDR2 is SVGIG (reference sequence). As DNA, the CDR3 is TGTGCCTGGAGTGTAGTGTACAGTGTCTACGAGCAGTACTTC. This translates into CAWSVVYSVYEQYF.

This clone turned up a few times. The chain uses TRBV7-5 and TRBJ2-2; the listed D gene, TRBD1, was not tested against the DNA. TRBV7-5 is a pseudogene segment. This CDR3 comprises 16 residues. This CDR3 reads CARSLSRDTDTGELFF. DNA for the CDR3: TGTGCCAGAAGCTTATCACGGGACACCGACACCGGGGAGCTGTTTTTT.

Only one count was recorded for this clone. The chain couples TRBV6-5 to TRBJ2-3; maybe TRBD2 (5 bases). The CDR3 runs to 14 residues. The V end was cut by 4 bases, the J end by 1 base, with 9 bases between. In germline, CDR1 is MNHEY, CDR2 SVGAGI. CDR3 loop: CASSFEEGTDTQYF. The CDR3 DNA follows: TGTGCCAGCAGTTTTGAGGAGGGCACAGATACGCAGTATTTT.

The rearrangement uses TRBV5-1 and TRBJ2-2, with no clear D. Trimming cost V 0 bases and J 5 bases, with 8 bases left between them. The CDR3 is made up of 14 amino acids. CDR1 is SGHRS and CDR2 is YFSETQ in the germline V gene. This CDR3 is CASSLELSTGELFF. The CDR3 DNA reads as TGCGCCAGCAGCTTGGAGCTGTCAACCGGGGAGCTGTTTTTT.